Listed below are T cell receptor beta chains from one sample, sequenced in a study of cytotoxic CD8 clonotypes in ibrutinib-treated CLL. Sequenced by immunoSEQ multiplex PCR; TCRdb stores in-frame clones only, minus some. The sample has 23,000 or so clones, about 75% seen once. The material sequenced was PBMCs, taken after 24 months of ibrutinib treatment. The receptors here all came from a human donor with chronic lymphocytic leukemia. Both conserved end residues are part of each CDR3. Each record gives: J gene, clone size, V gene, D gene, CDR3 DNA, CDR3 protein. A D gene is named only where the DNA matches it firmly. Only some rows state a clone size, as once, few, many or a class for expanded clones.

TRBJ2-3 few TRBV7-9 TRBD1 TGTGCCAGCAGCTATGACAGGGGGCGTGAGTATTTT CASSYDRGREYF
TRBJ1-6 - TRBV27 - TGTGCCAGCAGTTTAATACCCTCACCTTGGTCTTCGGGTATTAATTCACCCCTCCACTTT CASSLIPSPWSSGINSPLHF
TRBJ2-7 - TRBV27 TRBD1 TGTGCCAGCAGTTTATTATCGGGACAGTTTTCCATCTACGAGCAGTACTTC CASSLLSGQFSIYEQYF
TRBJ2-5 - TRBV4-1 - TGCGCCAGCAGCCAAGTGGGGCGCGGGGCCACCCAAGAGACCCAGTACTTC CASSQVGRGATQETQYF
TRBJ2-3 - TRBV5-1 - TGCGCCAGCAGCTTGGATGGTCGGGCCACAGATACGCAGTATTTT CASSLDGRATDTQYF
TRBJ1-1 - TRBV4-1 TRBD1 TGCGCCAGCAGCCAAGAGTCCGGGACAGGGTTGCTGATGAACACTGAAGCTTTCTTT CASSQESGTGLLMNTEAFF
TRBJ2-2 - TRBV5-1 - TGCGCCAGCAGCCTCGACACCGGGGAGCTGTTTTTT CASSLDTGELFF
TRBJ2-7 few TRBV19 TRBD1 TGTGCCAGTAGTATCAACAGGGGCGAATACGAGCAGTACTTC CASSINRGEYEQYF
TRBJ2-3 - TRBV30 TRBD1 TGTGCCTGGAGGATAGACAGGGGCACAGATACGCAGTATTTT CAWRIDRGTDTQYF
TRBJ1-3 once TRBV19 - TGTGCCAGTAGTATTCTTCAGCGGACCTCTGGAAACACCATATATTTT CASSILQRTSGNTIYF
TRBJ1-5 medium-sized TRBV7-8 TRBD1 TGTGCCAGCAGCAGGGGGACAGACGGACGTAGCAATCAGCCCCAGCATTTT CASSRGTDGRSNQPQHF
TRBJ2-7 - TRBV9 - TGTGCCAGCAGCGTAGCCGGACAACGAGAGCCCTACGAGCAGTACTTC CASSVAGQREPYEQYF
TRBJ1-5 once TRBV11-2 TRBD1 TGTGCCAGCAGCCGGGACAGGGATCAGCCCCAGCATTTT CASSRDRDQPQHF
TRBJ1-6 many TRBV4-1 - TGCGCCAGCAGTCTGGGACAACCGAATAATTCACCCCTCCACTTT CASSLGQPNNSPLHF
TRBJ2-7 - TRBV2 - TGTGCCAGCAGTGGACGGACGATCTCCTACGAGCAGTACTTC CASSGRTISYEQYF
TRBJ1-6 - TRBV11-2 - TGTGCCAGCAGCTTAGACACAGGGAAAAATTCACCCCTCCACTTT CASSLDTGKNSPLHF
TRBJ1-4 medium-sized TRBV11-2 TRBD1 TGTGCCAGCAGTCGACAGGGGAGTGAAAAACTGTTTTTT CASSRQGSEKLFF
TRBJ1-3 - TRBV19 - TGTGCCAGCCTCTACGGCGACGCCATATATTTT CASLYGDAIYF
TRBJ1-1 - TRBV27 - TGTGCCAGCAGTCAAAGCGGGAGGGGGGTTTTGGGGAACACTGAAGCTTTCTTT CASSQSGRGVLGNTEAFF
TRBJ2-3 - TRBV5-4 - TGTGCCAGCAGTCCTACGACAGGGAGGTCGGGGGCTTTTGGCACAGATACGCAGTATTTT CASSPTTGRSGAFGTDTQYF
TRBJ2-7 once TRBV29-1 - TGCAGCGTTGGGAAAGCACTCGAGCAGTACTTC CSVGKALEQYF
TRBJ2-5 - TRBV7-9 TRBD1 TGTGCCAGCAGCTCACCCGACAGGGCCGGGGAGACCCAGTACTTC CASSSPDRAGETQYF
TRBJ1-2 - TRBV25-1 - TGTGCCAGCAGTGACACTTCTTACTATGGCTACACCTTC CASSDTSYYGYTF
TRBJ1-2 few TRBV5-4 - TGTGCCAGCAAGGAGGGTTTGAGGTATGGCTACACCTTC CASKEGLRYGYTF
TRBJ1-6 - TRBV18 TRBD1 TGTGCCAGCTCACCGGGACAGTATAATTCACCCCTCCACTTT CASSPGQYNSPLHF
TRBJ1-2 - TRBV5-8 - TGTGCCAGCAGCTTCGGCAGATCTAACTATGGCTACACCTTC CASSFGRSNYGYTF
TRBJ2-7 many TRBV7-9 TRBD2 TGTGCCAGCAGCTTATTTGGTAGCGGGGGTGACGAGCAGTACTTC CASSLFGSGGDEQYF
TRBJ1-1 - TRBV29-1 - TGCAGCGTTGTTAAAGGCAGGTTAGGCGGTATGAACACTGAAGCTTTCTTT CSVVKGRLGGMNTEAFF
TRBJ1-4 - TRBV30 - TGTGCAGGGAGGGGAGCAACTAATGAAAAACTGTTTTTT CAGRGATNEKLFF
TRBJ2-1 - TRBV18 - TGTGCCAGCTACGGCAGGCTCGGCTCCTACAATGAGCAGTTCTTC CASYGRLGSYNEQFF
TRBJ2-3 - TRBV19 - TGTGCCAGTAGTATTCTTCAGGGAACAGATACGCAGTATTTT CASSILQGTDTQYF
TRBJ2-5 few TRBV11-2 TRBD2 TGTGCCAGCAGTGGGGGTAGCGGGGGCTACCAAGAGACCCAGTACTTC CASSGGSGGYQETQYF
TRBJ1-2 few TRBV2 - TGTGCCAGCAGAGAAGACAGAAACTATGGCTACACCTTC CASREDRNYGYTF
TRBJ2-1 - TRBV30 - TGTGCCTGGATACCGGGACCCCCAATGGCCTACAATGAGCAGTTCTTC CAWIPGPPMAYNEQFF
TRBJ2-1 medium-sized TRBV7-9 - TGTGCCAGCAGCACACTAGCGAAGGGGGAACACTACAATGAGCAGTTCTTC CASSTLAKGEHYNEQFF
TRBJ1-2 - TRBV9 TRBD1 TGTGCCAGCAGCGTCCCCTCCTCCTACAGGGGGCTCACCTTC CASSVPSSYRGLTF
TRBJ2-5 - TRBV7-7 - TGTGCCAGCAGCTCCGGGAGAGGAAAGTTCGAGACCCAGTACTTC CASSSGRGKFETQYF
TRBJ2-7 - TRBV5-4 TRBD2 TGTGCCAGCAGCTTACGGACTAGCGGGGGGGCTGGAAAGCAGTACTTC CASSLRTSGGAGKQYF
TRBJ1-5 few TRBV6-1 TRBD1 TGTGCCAGCAGTGATGGACAGGCAAGCAATCAGCCCCAGCATTTT CASSDGQASNQPQHF
TRBJ2-1 - TRBV5-5 - TGTGCCAGCAGCGCTGGGTCCTACAATGAGCAGTTCTTC CASSAGSYNEQFF
TRBJ2-7 medium-sized TRBV11-2 TRBD1 TGTGCCAGCAGCTTATTAGGGGGCCACAGCTCCTACGAGCAGTACTTC CASSLLGGHSSYEQYF
TRBJ1-3 - TRBV29-1 - TGCAGCGTTGGGGACTTTGAGGGGTACACCATATATTTT CSVGDFEGYTIYF
TRBJ1-2 medium-sized TRBV18 - TGTGCCAGCTCACCACCGCCAGGAACCTATGGCTACACCTTC CASSPPPGTYGYTF
TRBJ1-4 - TRBV10-2 - TGCGCCAGCAGGTCGGGACCAACTAATGAAAAACTGTTTTTT CASRSGPTNEKLFF
TRBJ1-2 - TRBV7-9 - TGTGCCAGCAGCTTAGCGAGCGGCACCCCTCTTGGCTACACCTTC CASSLASGTPLGYTF
TRBJ1-6 - TRBV2 TRBD1 TGTGCCAATCGGGACAGCTATAATTCACCCCTCCACTTT CANRDSYNSPLHF
TRBJ1-2 - TRBV19 - TGTGCCAGTAGTATCTCCCGGAATGGCTATGGCTACACCTTC CASSISRNGYGYTF
TRBJ2-1 - TRBV11-2 - TGTGCCAGCAGCTTGCGGGCAGGGAATGAGCAGTTCTTC CASSLRAGNEQFF